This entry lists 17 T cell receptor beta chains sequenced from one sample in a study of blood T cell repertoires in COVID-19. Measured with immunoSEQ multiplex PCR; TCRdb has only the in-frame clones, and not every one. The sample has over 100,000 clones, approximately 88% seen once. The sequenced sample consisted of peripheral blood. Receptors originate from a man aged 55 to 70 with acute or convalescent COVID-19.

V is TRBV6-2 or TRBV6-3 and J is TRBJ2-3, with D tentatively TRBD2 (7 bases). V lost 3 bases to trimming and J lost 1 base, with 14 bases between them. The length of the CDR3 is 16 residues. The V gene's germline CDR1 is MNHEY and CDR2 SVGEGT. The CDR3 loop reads CASSYRGAYRTDTQYF. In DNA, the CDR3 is TGTGCCAGCAGTTATCGGGGGGCGTACCGCACAGATACGCAGTATTTT.

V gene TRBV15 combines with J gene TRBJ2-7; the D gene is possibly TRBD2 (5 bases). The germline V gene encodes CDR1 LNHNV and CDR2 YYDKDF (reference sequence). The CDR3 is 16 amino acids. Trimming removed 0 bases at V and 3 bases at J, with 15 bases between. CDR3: CATSRDGNPGYYEQYF. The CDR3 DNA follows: TGTGCCACCAGCAGAGATGGCAACCCGGGGTACTACGAGCAGTACTTC.

For the CDR3, the DNA is TGTGCCAGCAGTTCCCACGGGGTACTCAACACTGAAGCTTTCTTT. Its protein product is CASSSHGVLNTEAFF. V usage is TRBV28 and J usage is TRBJ1-1; the D is unclear. The germline CDR1 and CDR2 sequences are MDHEN and SYDVKM. Trimming took 4 bases from V and 2 from J, leaving 14 bases between them. The CDR3 runs 15 residues.

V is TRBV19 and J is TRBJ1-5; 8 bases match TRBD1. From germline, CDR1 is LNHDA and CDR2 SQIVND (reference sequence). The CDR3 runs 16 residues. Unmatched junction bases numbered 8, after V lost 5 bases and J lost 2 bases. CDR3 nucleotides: TGTGCCAGTAGTGGGTGGACAGGGTATGGCAATCAGCCCCAGCATTTT. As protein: CASSGWTGYGNQPQHF.

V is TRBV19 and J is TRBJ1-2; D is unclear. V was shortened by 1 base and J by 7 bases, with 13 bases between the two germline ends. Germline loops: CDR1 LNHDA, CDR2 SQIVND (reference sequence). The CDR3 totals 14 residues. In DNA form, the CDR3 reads TGTGCCAGTAGTATAGTTTCAGGATTTGGTGGCTACACCTTC. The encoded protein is CASSIVSGFGGYTF.

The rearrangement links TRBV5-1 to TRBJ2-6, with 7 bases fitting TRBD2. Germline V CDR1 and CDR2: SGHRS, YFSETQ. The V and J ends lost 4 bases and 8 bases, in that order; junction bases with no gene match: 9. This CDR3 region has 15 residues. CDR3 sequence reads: CASSQGTIPTNVLTF. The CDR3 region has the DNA TGCGCCAGCAGCCAAGGGACTATCCCCACCAACGTCCTGACTTTC.

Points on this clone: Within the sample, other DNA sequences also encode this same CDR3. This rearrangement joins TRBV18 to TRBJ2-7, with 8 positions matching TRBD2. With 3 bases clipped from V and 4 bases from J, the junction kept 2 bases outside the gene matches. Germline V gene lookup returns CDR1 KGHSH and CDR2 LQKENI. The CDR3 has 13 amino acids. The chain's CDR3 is CASSPSGGYEQYV. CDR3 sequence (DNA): TGTGCCAGCTCACCTTCGGGAGGGTACGAGCAGTACGTC.

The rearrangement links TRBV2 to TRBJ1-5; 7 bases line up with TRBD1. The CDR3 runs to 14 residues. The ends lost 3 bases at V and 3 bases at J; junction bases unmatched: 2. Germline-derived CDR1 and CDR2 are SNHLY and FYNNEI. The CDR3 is CASSETGFNQPQHF. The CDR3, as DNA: TGTGCCAGCAGTGAGACAGGGTTCAATCAGCCCCAGCATTTT.

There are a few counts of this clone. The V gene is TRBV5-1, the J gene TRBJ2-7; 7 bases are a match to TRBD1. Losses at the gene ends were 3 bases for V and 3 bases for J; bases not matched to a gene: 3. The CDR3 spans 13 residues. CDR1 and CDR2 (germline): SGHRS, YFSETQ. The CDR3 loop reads CASSWDRNYEQYF. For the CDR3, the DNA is TGCGCCAGCAGCTGGGACAGAAACTACGAGCAGTACTTC.

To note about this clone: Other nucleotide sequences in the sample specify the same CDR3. For the CDR3, the DNA is TGCGCCAGCAGCTTAAGACTAGCGGGACCTAATGAGCAGTTCTTC. This translates into CASSLRLAGPNEQFF. The genes are TRBV5-1 and TRBJ2-1; 11 bases map to TRBD2. The CDR3 has 15 amino acids. Trimming took 2 bases from V and 7 from J; bases not matched to a gene: 5. Germline lookup yields CDR1 SGHRS and CDR2 YFSETQ. Looking up the rest from reference TRBV5-1 and TRBJ2-1 gives the full variable domain: KAGVTQTPRYLIKTRGQQVTLSCSPISGHRSVSWYQQTPGQGLQFLFEYFSETQRNKGNFPGRFSGRQFSNSRSEMNVSTLELGDSALYLCASSLRLAGPNEQFFGPGTRLTVL.

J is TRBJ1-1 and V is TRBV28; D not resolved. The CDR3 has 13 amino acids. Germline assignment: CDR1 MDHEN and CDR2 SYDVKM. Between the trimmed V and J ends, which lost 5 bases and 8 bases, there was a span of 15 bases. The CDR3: CASSLPQVPEAFF. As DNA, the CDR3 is TGTGCCAGCAGTCTACCGCAGGTACCGGAAGCTTTCTTT.

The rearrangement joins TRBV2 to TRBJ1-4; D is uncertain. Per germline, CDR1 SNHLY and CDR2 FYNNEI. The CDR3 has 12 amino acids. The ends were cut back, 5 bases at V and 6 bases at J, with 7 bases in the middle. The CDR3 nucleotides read TGTGCCAGCAGTTTATCCGATGAAAAACTGTTTTTT. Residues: CASSLSDEKLFF.

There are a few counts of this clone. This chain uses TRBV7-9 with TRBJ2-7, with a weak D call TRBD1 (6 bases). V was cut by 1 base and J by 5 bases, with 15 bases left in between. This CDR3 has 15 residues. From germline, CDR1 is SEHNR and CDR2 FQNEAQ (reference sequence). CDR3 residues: CASSLGTRGLDEQYF. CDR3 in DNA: TGTGCCAGCAGCTTAGGGACCAGGGGTTTGGACGAGCAGTACTTC.

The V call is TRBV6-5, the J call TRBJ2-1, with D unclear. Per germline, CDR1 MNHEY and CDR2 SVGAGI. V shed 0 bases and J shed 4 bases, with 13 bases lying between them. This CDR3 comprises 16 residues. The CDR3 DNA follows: TGTGCCAGCAGTTACTCGATTTTCAAGACATACAATGAGCAGTTCTTC. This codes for CASSYSIFKTYNEQFF.

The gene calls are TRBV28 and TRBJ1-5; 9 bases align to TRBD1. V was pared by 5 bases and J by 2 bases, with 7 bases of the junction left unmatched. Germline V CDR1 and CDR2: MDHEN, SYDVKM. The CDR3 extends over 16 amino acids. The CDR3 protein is CASSPAQGAGNQPQHF. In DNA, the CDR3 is TGTGCCAGCAGTCCGGCACAGGGGGCTGGCAATCAGCCCCAGCATTTT.

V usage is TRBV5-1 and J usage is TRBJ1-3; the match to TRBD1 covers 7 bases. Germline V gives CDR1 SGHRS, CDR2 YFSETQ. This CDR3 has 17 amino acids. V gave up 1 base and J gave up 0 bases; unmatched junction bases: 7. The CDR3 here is CASSLHGQDISGNTIYF. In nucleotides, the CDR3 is TGCGCCAGCAGCTTGCACGGACAGGACATCTCTGGAAACACCATATATTTT.

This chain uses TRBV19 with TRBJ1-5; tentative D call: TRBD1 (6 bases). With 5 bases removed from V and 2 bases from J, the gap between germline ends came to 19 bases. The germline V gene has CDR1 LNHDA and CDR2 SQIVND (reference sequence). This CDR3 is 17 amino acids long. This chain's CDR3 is CASSLTGRLIGNQPQHF. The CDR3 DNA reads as TGTGCCAGTAGTCTTACAGGGCGGCTAATAGGCAATCAGCCCCAGCATTTT.